This T cell receptor beta chain derives from a study of shared clonotypes between healthy human individuals. Investigators spread the genomic DNA of each subset evenly over several immunoSEQ plates. On ten immunoSEQ deep assay plates, unsorted PBMC DNA was sequenced. As processed by the authors: ImmunoSEQ yielded junction-only sequences lacking quality scores, so filtering differed. Assay: immunoSEQ multiplex PCR; the TCRdb copy retains only in-frame clones and omits some. V and J calls and clone size are as listed in that table; D and trimming were resolved from the DNA. The sample holds about 520,000 clones, 81% seen once. This CDR3 region has 12 residues. Germline CDR1 SEHNR, CDR2 FQNEAQ (reference sequence). V was shortened by 4 bases and J by 9 bases, with 10 bases between the two germline ends.

Source material: PBMCs. The sequence came from a woman in her forties in good health. Some clones in this sample may be carry-over from other donors' samples. The rearrangement links TRBV7-9 to TRBJ2-1; D is perhaps TRBD2 (5 bases). Here the CDR3 DNA reads TGTGCCAGCAGCTATATAGGAGGTGAGCAGTTCTTC. Protein sequence: CASSYIGGEQFF.